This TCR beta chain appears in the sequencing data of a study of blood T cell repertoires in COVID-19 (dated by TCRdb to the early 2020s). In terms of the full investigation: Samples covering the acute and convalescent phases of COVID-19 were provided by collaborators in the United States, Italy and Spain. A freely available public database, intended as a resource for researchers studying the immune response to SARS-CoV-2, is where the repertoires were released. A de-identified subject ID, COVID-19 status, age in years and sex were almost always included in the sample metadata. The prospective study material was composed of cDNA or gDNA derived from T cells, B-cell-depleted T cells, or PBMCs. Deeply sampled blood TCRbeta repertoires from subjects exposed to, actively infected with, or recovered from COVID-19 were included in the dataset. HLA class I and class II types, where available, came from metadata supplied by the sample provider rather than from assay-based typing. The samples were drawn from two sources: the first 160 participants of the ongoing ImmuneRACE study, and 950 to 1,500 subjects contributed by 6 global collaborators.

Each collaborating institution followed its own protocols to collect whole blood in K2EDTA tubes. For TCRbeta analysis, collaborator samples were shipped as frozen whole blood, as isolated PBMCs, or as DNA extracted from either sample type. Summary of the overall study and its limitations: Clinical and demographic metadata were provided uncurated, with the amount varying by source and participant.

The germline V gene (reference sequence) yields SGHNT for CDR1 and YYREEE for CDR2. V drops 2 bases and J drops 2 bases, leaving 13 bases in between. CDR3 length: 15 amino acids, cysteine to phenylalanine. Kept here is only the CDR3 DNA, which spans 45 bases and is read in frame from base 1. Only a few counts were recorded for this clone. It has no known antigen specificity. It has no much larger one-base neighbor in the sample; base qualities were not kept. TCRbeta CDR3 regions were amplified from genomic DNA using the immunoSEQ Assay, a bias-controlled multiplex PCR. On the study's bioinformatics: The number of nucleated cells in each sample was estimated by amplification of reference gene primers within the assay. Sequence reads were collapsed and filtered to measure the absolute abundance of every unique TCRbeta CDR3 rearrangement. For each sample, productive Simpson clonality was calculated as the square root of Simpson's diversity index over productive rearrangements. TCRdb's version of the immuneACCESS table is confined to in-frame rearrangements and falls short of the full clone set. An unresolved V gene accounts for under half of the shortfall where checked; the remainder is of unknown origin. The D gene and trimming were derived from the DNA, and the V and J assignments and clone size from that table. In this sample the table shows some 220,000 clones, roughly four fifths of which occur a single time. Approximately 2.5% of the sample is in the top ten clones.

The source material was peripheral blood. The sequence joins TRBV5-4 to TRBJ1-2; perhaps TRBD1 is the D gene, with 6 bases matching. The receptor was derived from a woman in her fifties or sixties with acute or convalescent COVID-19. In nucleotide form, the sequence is TGTGCCAGCAGCTTACCAACAGGGCCCAACTATGGCTACACCTTC. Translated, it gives CASSLPTGPNYGYTF.